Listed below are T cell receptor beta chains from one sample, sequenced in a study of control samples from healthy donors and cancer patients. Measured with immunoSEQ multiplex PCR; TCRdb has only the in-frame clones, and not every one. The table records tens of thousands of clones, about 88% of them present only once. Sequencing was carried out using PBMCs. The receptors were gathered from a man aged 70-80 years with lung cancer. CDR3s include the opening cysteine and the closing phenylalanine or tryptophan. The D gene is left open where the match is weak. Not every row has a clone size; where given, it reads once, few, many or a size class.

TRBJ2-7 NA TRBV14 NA TGTGCCAGCAGCTCTTACAGGTCCTACGAGCAGTACTTC CASSSYRSYEQYF
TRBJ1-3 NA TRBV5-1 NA TGCGCCAGCAGCCTTACAGGGACTGGTGGAAACACCATATATTTT CASSLTGTGGNTIYF
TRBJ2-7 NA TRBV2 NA TGTGCCAGCAGTGTTGATCGGCAGGGGGGATACGAGCAGTACTTC CASSVDRQGGYEQYF
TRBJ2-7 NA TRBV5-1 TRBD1 TGCGCCAGCAGCCGTGGACAGGGTCCCCTCTACGAGCAGTACTTC CASSRGQGPLYEQYF
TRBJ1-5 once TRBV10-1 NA TGCGCCAGCAGTGACGGCCCGGGGCAGCCCCAGCATTTT CASSDGPGQPQHF
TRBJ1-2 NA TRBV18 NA TGTGCCAGCTCAGCGGGTACCTATGGCTACACCTTC CASSAGTYGYTF
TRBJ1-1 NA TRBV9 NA TGTGCCAGCAGCGTAGATGGTCAGAACACTGAAGCTTTCTTT CASSVDGQNTEAFF
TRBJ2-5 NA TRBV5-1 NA TGCGCCAGCAGCTTCGGCAGGGAGGTCGAAGAGACCCAGTACTTC CASSFGREVEETQYF
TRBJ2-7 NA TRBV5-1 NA TGCGCCAGCAGCCCCGAGCTCATGGCCACCTACGAGCAGTACTTC CASSPELMATYEQYF
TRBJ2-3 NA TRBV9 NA TGTGCCAGCAGCGTAGGTCTTTCGCTCACAGATACGCAGTATTTT CASSVGLSLTDTQYF
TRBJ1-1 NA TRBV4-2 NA TGTGCCAGCAGCCCCGTGGGTGAGAACACTGAAGCTTTCTTT CASSPVGENTEAFF
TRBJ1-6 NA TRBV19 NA TGTGCCAGTAGTATAGACGGGAGGGATTCACCCCTCCACTTT CASSIDGRDSPLHF
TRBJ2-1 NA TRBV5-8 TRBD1 TGTGCCAGCAGCCGGGGACAGGGGGCGCATAATGAGCAGTTCTTC CASSRGQGAHNEQFF
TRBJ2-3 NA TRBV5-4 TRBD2 TGTGCCAGCAGAAATCAGCGGGGGGACACAGATACGCAGTATTTT CASRNQRGDTDTQYF
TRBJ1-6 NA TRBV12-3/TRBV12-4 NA TGTGCCAGCAGTCGACTGACCAATTCACCCCTCCACTTT CASSRLTNSPLHF
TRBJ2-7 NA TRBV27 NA TGTGCCAGCAGTGGCTCCCACGAGCAGTACTTC CASSGSHEQYF
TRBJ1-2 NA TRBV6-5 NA TGTGCCAGCAGCGACGGTGTGAGCTATGGCTACACCTTC CASSDGVSYGYTF
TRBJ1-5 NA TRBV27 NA TGTGCCAGCAGTTCTCGACAAGGCAATCAGCCCCAGCATTTT CASSSRQGNQPQHF
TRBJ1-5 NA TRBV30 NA TGTGCCTGCGCGGCGGACAGCAATCAGCCCCAGCATTTT CACAADSNQPQHF
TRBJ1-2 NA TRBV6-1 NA TGTGCCAGCAGTGATTTGGGGGTTGCTGGCTACACCTTC CASSDLGVAGYTF
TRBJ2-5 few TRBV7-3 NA TGTGCCAGCAGCTTACAGGCAACCATCGGAGAGACCCAGTACTTC CASSLQATIGETQYF
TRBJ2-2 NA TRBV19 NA TGTGCCAGTAGGGCGGGGAACACCGGGGAGCTGTTTTTT CASRAGNTGELFF
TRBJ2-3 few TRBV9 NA TGTGCCAGCAGCCCCTCGTGGGGAAGCACAGATACGCAGTATTTT CASSPSWGSTDTQYF
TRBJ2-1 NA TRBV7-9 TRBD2 TGTGCCAGCCTCCTAGCGGGGGGGCGTTACAATGAGCAGTTCTTC CASLLAGGRYNEQFF
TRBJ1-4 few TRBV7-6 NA TGTGCCAGCAGCTTAGTGGACTCCGGTGAAAAACTGTTTTTT CASSLVDSGEKLFF
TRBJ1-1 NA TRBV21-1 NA TGTGCCAGCAGCCGAGCAAGTAGGCGTACGGCGAACACTGAAGCTTTCTTT CASSRASRRTANTEAFF
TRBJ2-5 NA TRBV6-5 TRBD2 TGTGCCAGCAGCGCAGCGGGGTGGGAGACCCAGTACTTC CASSAAGWETQYF
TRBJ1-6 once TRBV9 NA TGTGCCAGCAGCGTGGGCACAGCTAATTCACCCCTCCACTTT CASSVGTANSPLHF